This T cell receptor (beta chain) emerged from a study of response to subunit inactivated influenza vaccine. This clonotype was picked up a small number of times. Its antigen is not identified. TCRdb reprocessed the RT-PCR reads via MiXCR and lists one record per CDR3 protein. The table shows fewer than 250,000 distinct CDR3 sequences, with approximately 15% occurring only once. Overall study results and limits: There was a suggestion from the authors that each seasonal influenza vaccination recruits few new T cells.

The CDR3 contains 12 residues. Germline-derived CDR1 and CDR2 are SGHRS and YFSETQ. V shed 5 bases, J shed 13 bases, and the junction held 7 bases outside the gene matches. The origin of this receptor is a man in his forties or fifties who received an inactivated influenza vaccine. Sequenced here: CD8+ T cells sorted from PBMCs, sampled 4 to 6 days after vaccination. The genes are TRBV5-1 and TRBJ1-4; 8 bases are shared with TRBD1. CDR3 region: CASSQGQGGLFF. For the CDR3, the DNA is TGCGCCAGCAGTCAAGGACAGGGAGGACTGTTTTTT.